Below are 15 T cell receptor beta chains sequenced from a single sample in a study of cytomegalovirus exposure and HLA in healthy donors. This table comes from immunoSEQ multiplex PCR, and its TCRdb copy is limited to in-frame clones, with some not included. The sample has about 110,000 clones, around 95% seen once. The sequencing input was PBMCs. These receptor sequences come from a woman younger than 30 in good health and CMV-seronegative.

The chain employs TRBV5-4 and TRBJ1-5, with D perhaps TRBD1 (5 bases). Trimming shortened V by 0 bases and J by 4 bases, and 5 bases separated the two germline ends. This CDR3 has 13 residues. Germline loops: CDR1 SGHNT, CDR2 YYREEE (reference sequence). The CDR3 loop reads CASSLAGNQPQHF. The DNA for the CDR3 is TGTGCCAGCAGCTTGGCAGGGAATCAGCCCCAGCATTTT.

The chain carries TRBV4-2 and TRBJ2-7; 8 bases map to TRBD1. Germline-derived CDR1 and CDR2 are LGHNA and YNFKEQ. J gave up 3 bases and V 1 base, and 5 bases lay outside the gene matches. This CDR3 region has 15 residues. CDR3 sequence reads: CASSQVAGGNYEQYF. CDR3 DNA: TGTGCCAGCAGCCAAGTTGCAGGGGGCAACTACGAGCAGTACTTC.

The chain combines TRBV6-1 with TRBJ2-2; 8 bases are shared with TRBD1. Per germline, CDR1 MNHNS and CDR2 SASEGT. The CDR3 runs 18 residues. The V and J ends lost 1 base and 3 bases, in that order; junction bases with no gene match: 10. CDR3 nucleotide sequence: TGTGCCAGCAGTGAAGAGGAGTGGGGGACAGGATACACCGGGGAGCTGTTTTTT. Translated: CASSEEEWGTGYTGELFF.

The V gene is TRBV29-1, the J gene TRBJ2-7; TRBD2 is a possible D gene (7 bases). The length of the CDR3 is 13 residues. V was trimmed by 4 bases and J by 4 bases, leaving 14 bases between them. From germline, CDR1 is SQVTM and CDR2 ANQGSEA. CDR3 in amino acids: CSVGARGAYEQYF. CDR3 nucleotides: TGCAGCGTTGGTGCCCGGGGGGCGTACGAGCAGTACTTC.

This clone was detected only once. The V and J genes are TRBV25-1 and TRBJ2-3; TRBD1 might be the D (5 bases). Germline-derived CDR1 and CDR2 are MGHDK and SYGVNS. V lost 4 bases, J lost 2 bases, and 22 bases lay in between. CDR3 length: 18 residues. The CDR3 loop reads CASSGWGPTTTITDTQYF. The DNA of the CDR3 is TGTGCCAGCAGTGGATGGGGCCCGACCACCACAATCACAGATACGCAGTATTTT. Supplemented by reference TRBV25-1 and TRBJ2-3, the full variable domain reads EADIYQTPRYLVIGTGKKITLECSQTMGHDKMYWYQQDPGMELHLIHYSYGVNSTEKGDLSSESTVSRIRTEHFPLTLESARPSHTSQYLCASSGWGPTTTITDTQYFGPGTRLTVL.

This clone appeared once. The chain has TRBV29-1 and TRBJ2-4, with 11 positions matching TRBD2. CDR3 length equals 17 residues. The germline V gene encodes CDR1 SQVTM and CDR2 ANQGSEA. With 1 base clipped from V and 6 bases from J, the junction kept 11 bases outside the gene matches. The DNA for the CDR3 is TGCAGCGTTGAAGGGCATAGCGGGGGGGCCTTCGGAAACATTCAGTACTTC. This gives the protein CSVEGHSGGAFGNIQYF.

This chain links TRBV11-1 with TRBJ1-3; 7 bases are a match to TRBD1. The CDR3 runs 15 residues. V gave up 6 bases and J gave up 0 bases; unmatched junction bases: 5. Germline V CDR1 and CDR2: SGHAT, FQDESV (reference sequence). The CDR3 protein is CASSRTGVSGNTIYF. DNA for the CDR3: TGTGCCAGCAGTCGGACAGGCGTCTCTGGAAACACCATATATTTT.

The chain has TRBV6-6 and TRBJ1-1; no firm D call. V lost 5 bases, J lost 1 base, and 11 bases lay in between. The CDR3 is made up of 14 amino acids. Germline CDR1 reads MNHNY; CDR2 reads SVGAGI (reference sequence). The CDR3, as DNA: TGTGCCAGCAGTACCCCGACGGGGAACACTGAAGCTTTCTTT. Its protein is CASSTPTGNTEAFF.

The chain employs TRBV6-6 and TRBJ1-5; 7 bases line up with TRBD1. The CDR3 runs to 16 residues. V gave up 5 bases and J gave up 4 bases; unmatched junction bases: 11. Germline assignment: CDR1 MNHNY and CDR2 SVGAGI (reference sequence). Here the CDR3 DNA reads TGTGCCAGCAGTCAAGGGGCAGGGGGTTTTAATCAGCCCCAGCATTTT. Encoded protein: CASSQGAGGFNQPQHF.

Here the CDR3 reads CASSVDRTAGEAFF. The DNA for the CDR3 is TGTGCCAGCTCGGTTGACCGGACAGCCGGGGAAGCTTTCTTT. The genes are TRBV18 and TRBJ1-1; the D gene is possibly TRBD1 (6 bases). Germline lookup yields CDR1 KGHSH and CDR2 LQKENI. The CDR3 is made up of 14 amino acids. V was trimmed by 6 bases and J by 8 bases, leaving 19 bases between them. The whole variable domain, remainder taken from reference TRBV18 and TRBJ1-1, is NAGVMQNPRHLVRRRGQEARLRCSPMKGHSHVYWYRQLPEEGLKFMVYLQKENIIDESGMPKERFSAEFPKEGPSILRIQQVVRGDSAAYFCASSVDRTAGEAFFGQGTRLTVV.

This clone came up a few times. V is TRBV6-6 and J is TRBJ2-7; D remains unclear. Trimming left V 7 bases short and J 3 bases short, with 16 bases between. Per germline, CDR1 MNHNY and CDR2 SVGAGI (reference sequence). The CDR3 covers 14 residues. In DNA, the CDR3 is TGTGCCAGCAATCCTCCAGGTTCTCACTACGAGCAGTACTTC. This gives the protein CASNPPGSHYEQYF.

The CDR3 DNA sequence: TGTGCCAGCAGCTCCGACAGGGACGCGTCCTCCTTCATTTACGAGCAGTACTTC. It is translated as CASSSDRDASSFIYEQYF. The chain uses TRBV28 and TRBJ2-7; 7 bases are shared with TRBD1. This CDR3 spans 18 amino acids. The germline gives CDR1 MDHEN, CDR2 SYDVKM. After removal of 6 bases from V and 4 bases from J, the junction contained 21 bases not matched to a gene.

This chain joins TRBV2 and TRBJ1-1; D ambiguous. V was shortened by 2 bases and J by 3 bases, with 16 bases between the two germline ends. This CDR3 comprises 16 residues. Germline V gives CDR1 SNHLY, CDR2 FYNNEI. The CDR3 DNA reads as TGTGCCAGCAGTGAAACCCTCTCGGGAGGGTACACTGAAGCTTTCTTT. Translation gives CASSETLSGGYTEAFF.

The chain links TRBV27 to TRBJ2-7; no clear D gene. Germline V gene data show CDR1 as MNHEY and CDR2 as SMNVEV (reference sequence). The CDR3 is 14 amino acids. Trimming pared 0 bases from V and 4 bases from J, leaving 10 bases between. This CDR3 reads CASSLSLLGYEQYF. The CDR3 nucleotides are TGTGCCAGCAGTTTATCGCTTCTCGGGTACGAGCAGTACTTC.

The chain has TRBV7-9 and TRBJ2-5, with 11 bases identical to TRBD2. V was clipped by 5 bases and J by 0 bases; unmatched bases: 5. Germline lookup yields CDR1 SEHNR and CDR2 FQNEAQ (reference sequence). The CDR3 has 16 residues. The CDR3 sequence is CASSTGLAEYQETQYF. The CDR3 DNA sequence: TGTGCCAGCAGCACGGGACTAGCGGAATACCAAGAGACCCAGTACTTC.